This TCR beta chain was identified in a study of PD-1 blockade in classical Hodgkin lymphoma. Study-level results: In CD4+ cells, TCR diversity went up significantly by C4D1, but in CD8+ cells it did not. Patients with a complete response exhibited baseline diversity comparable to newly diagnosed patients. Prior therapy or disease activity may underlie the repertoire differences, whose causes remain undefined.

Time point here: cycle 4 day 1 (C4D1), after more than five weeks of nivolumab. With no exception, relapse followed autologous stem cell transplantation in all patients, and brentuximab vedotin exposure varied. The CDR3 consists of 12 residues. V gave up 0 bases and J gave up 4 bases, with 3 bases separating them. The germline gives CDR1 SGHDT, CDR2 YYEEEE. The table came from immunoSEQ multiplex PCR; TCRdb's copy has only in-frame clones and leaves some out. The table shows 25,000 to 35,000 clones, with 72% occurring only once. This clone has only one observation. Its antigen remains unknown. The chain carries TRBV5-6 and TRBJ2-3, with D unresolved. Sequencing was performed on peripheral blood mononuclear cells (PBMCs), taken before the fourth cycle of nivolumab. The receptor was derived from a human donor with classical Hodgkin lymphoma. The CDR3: CASSLDPDTQYF. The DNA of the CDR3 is TGTGCCAGCAGCTTGGACCCAGATACGCAGTATTTT.